Each of the 10 T cell receptor beta chains below was sequenced from the same sample in a study of cytotoxic CD8 clonotypes in ibrutinib-treated CLL (dated by TCRdb to the early 2020s). This specimen's time point label, per the study, means: 12 months on ibrutinib. The library was obtained by the immunoSEQ multiplex PCR assay. This immuneACCESS table, as held by TCRdb, lists in-frame sequences with V and J called but not all clones. Of the missing ones, under half trace to an unresolved V gene in checked studies; the others have no known cause. The table for this sample lists fewer than 20,000 clones; around two thirds of them were counted only once. Roughly 27% of the sample lies in the top ten. Sequenced here: PBMCs, sampled after 12 months of ibrutinib treatment. The receptors originated from a human donor with chronic lymphocytic leukemia.

The chain has TRBV6-6 and TRBJ1-3, with D possibly TRBD1 on 5 matching bases. CDR3 length equals 15 residues. CDR1 is MNHNY, CDR2 SVGAGI, per germline (reference sequence). V was clipped by 2 bases and J by 4 bases, with 12 bases between them. The CDR3 bases are TGTGCCAGCAGTTACCCCGGGACGCAAGGAAACACCATATATTTT. Protein product: CASSYPGTQGNTIYF.

This clone has more than one count but fewer than ten. The V and J genes are TRBV12-5 and TRBJ2-2; D is perhaps TRBD1 (5 bases). Trimming pared 3 bases from V and 6 bases from J, leaving 11 bases between. The CDR3 is 14 residues long. Per germline, CDR1 LGHNT and CDR2 FRNRAP. CDR3 protein: CASGFWGPSGELFF. Written as DNA, the CDR3 is TGTGCTAGTGGTTTTTGGGGCCCCTCCGGGGAGCTGTTTTTT.

This rearrangement joins TRBV7-2 to TRBJ1-2, with TRBD1 as a possible D gene (6 bases). The CDR3 contains 16 residues. Germline V gene sequence: CDR1 SGHTA, CDR2 FQGNSA. Trimming took off 3 bases at V and 6 bases at J, with 20 bases between the two ends. CDR3 in amino acids: CASSFPPGASPNGYTF. CDR3 nucleotides: TGTGCCAGCAGCTTCCCCCCAGGGGCCTCCCCAAATGGCTACACCTTC.

This chain connects TRBV7-8 to TRBJ2-1; 7 bases fit TRBD2. CDR3 length: 14 residues. Unmatched junction bases numbered 4, after V lost 0 bases and J lost 8 bases. Germline V gene lookup returns CDR1 SGHVS and CDR2 FQNEAQ. The CDR3 loop is CASSLAGGRDEQFF. The CDR3 coding sequence is TGTGCCAGCAGCTTAGCCGGTGGGAGGGATGAGCAGTTCTTC.

The CDR3 DNA reads TGTGCCAGCAGTCACCACAGGGTCAATGACCTTAAAGAGACCCAGTACTTC. Its translation: CASSHHRVNDLKETQYF. The chain is built from TRBV27 and TRBJ2-5; a possible D gene is TRBD1 (6 bases). This CDR3 region has 17 residues. V was shortened by 5 bases and J by 3 bases, with 22 bases between the two germline ends. Germline lookup yields CDR1 MNHEY and CDR2 SMNVEV (reference sequence).

The chain recombines TRBV7-6 with TRBJ2-1, with 9 bases fitting TRBD1. The CDR3 contains 15 residues. V was clipped by 5 bases and J by 8 bases; unmatched bases: 10. CDR1 and CDR2 from the germline V gene are SGHVS and FNYEAQ. This CDR3 reads CASSAGQGSFYEQFF. The CDR3 region has the DNA TGTGCCAGCAGCGCGGGACAGGGTAGTTTCTATGAGCAGTTCTTC.

This clone was seen a single time. This chain connects TRBV7-3 to TRBJ2-5, with 8 positions matching TRBD2. The length of the CDR3 is 15 residues. Germline V gene lookup returns CDR1 SGHTA and CDR2 FQGTGA. V lost 5 bases, J lost 9 bases, and 14 bases stayed unmatched. This CDR3 is CASSPTLAALRAQYF. DNA for the CDR3: TGTGCCAGCAGCCCCACACTAGCGGCCCTTCGAGCCCAGTACTTC. The entire variable domain, with the rest obtained from reference TRBV7-3 and TRBJ2-5, is as follows: GAGVSQTPSNKVTEKGKYVELRCDPISGHTALYWYRQSLGQGPEFLIYFQGTGAADDSGLPNDRFFAVRPEGSVSTLKIQRTERGDSAVYLCASSPTLAALRAQYFGPGTRLLVL.

This clone has only a few counts. V and J are TRBV30 and TRBJ1-2, with D uncertain. V shed 5 bases and J shed 4 bases, with 14 bases lying between them. CDR3 length: 13 residues. CDR1 GTSNPN and CDR2 SVGIG come from the germline V gene (reference sequence). CDR3 loop: CAWGPPGGYGYTF. The CDR3 nucleotides are TGTGCCTGGGGACCTCCGGGTGGCTATGGCTACACCTTC.

The chain combines TRBV7-3 with TRBJ2-5, with 8 bases aligning to TRBD2. Losses at the gene ends were 2 bases for V and 6 bases for J; bases not matched to a gene: 8. This CDR3 has 15 amino acids. Germline V gives CDR1 SGHTA, CDR2 FQGTGA. The chain's CDR3 is CASSLGTSGPQTQYF. CDR3 in DNA: TGTGCCAGCAGCTTAGGAACTAGCGGACCTCAGACCCAGTACTTC.

The chain joins TRBV7-3 to TRBJ2-3, with 10 bases identical to TRBD2. The CDR3 loop spans 13 amino acids. The trim removed 9 bases at V and 5 bases at J, leaving 5 bases unmatched. Germline V lookup: CDR1 SGHTA, CDR2 FQGTGA. CDR3 amino acids: CASTSGTGDTQYF. The CDR3 coding sequence is TGTGCCAGTACTAGCGGGACGGGAGATACGCAGTATTTT.